This T cell receptor beta chain was obtained from a study of T-cell memory formation after mild COVID-19. This CDR3 is built from 12 residues. The V end was cut by 4 bases, the J end by 6 bases, with 11 bases between. The V gene's germline CDR1 is SGHTS and CDR2 YDEGEE. One entry per CDR3 protein, called by TCRdb with MiXCR from the 5' RACE reads. The sample carries some 65,000 distinct CDR3 sequences, approximately 15% recorded once. The sample comprised PBMCs or a T cell subset sorted from them (not recorded which). J is TRBJ2-7 and V is TRBV5-8; D gene uncertain. The source of this sequence is an adult woman who had mild COVID-19 (a few samples of this study predate the infection). Cell type and time point are not known. CDR3 amino acids: CASSGGVGEQYF. CDR3 in DNA: TGTGCCAGCAGCGGTGGTGTAGGCGAGCAGTACTTC.